The rows below give T cell receptor beta chains drawn from one sample of a study of cytomegalovirus exposure and HLA in healthy donors. Profiling relied on immunoSEQ multiplex PCR, and the TCRdb table lists in-frame clones only, not all of them. The sample records over 110,000 clones, over 65% being singletons. Material for sequencing was PBMCs. The origin of the receptors is a male donor in good health and CMV-seronegative. The CDR3 runs from the conserved cysteine through the conserved F or W. The D gene is left open where the match is weak. Size is stated for part of the rows, as once, few or many counts, or as a class when the clone is expanded.

v_gene: TRBV30; j_gene: TRBJ2-2; abundance: NA; len: 15; d_gene: TRBD2; CDR3aa: CAWSVGAGVVGELFF; CDR3nt: TGTGCCTGGAGTGTAGGGGCGGGGGTGGTCGGGGAGCTGTTTTTT
v_gene: TRBV4-2; j_gene: TRBJ2-1; abundance: NA; len: 16; d_gene: TRBD1; CDR3aa: CASSQDYGTAYDEQFF; CDR3nt: TGTGCCAGCAGCCAAGACTACGGGACAGCTTACGATGAGCAGTTCTTC
v_gene: TRBV11-2; j_gene: TRBJ2-5; abundance: NA; len: 14; d_gene: TRBD2; CDR3aa: CASTQAGEVETQYF; CDR3nt: TGTGCCAGCACCCAAGCGGGAGAGGTAGAGACCCAGTACTTC
v_gene: TRBV10-3; j_gene: TRBJ2-1; abundance: few; len: 14; d_gene: NA; CDR3aa: CAIRRHEGLDEQFF; CDR3nt: TGTGCCATCAGGCGACATGAGGGATTAGATGAGCAGTTCTTC
v_gene: TRBV2; j_gene: TRBJ2-7; abundance: NA; len: 13; d_gene: NA; CDR3aa: CASVGTGDYEQYF; CDR3nt: TGTGCCAGCGTCGGTACAGGTGACTACGAGCAGTACTTC
v_gene: TRBV7-9; j_gene: TRBJ1-1; abundance: NA; len: 11; d_gene: NA; CDR3aa: CASSLTGEAFF; CDR3nt: TGTGCCAGCAGCTTAACAGGTGAAGCTTTCTTT
v_gene: TRBV29-1; j_gene: TRBJ2-3; abundance: NA; len: 15; d_gene: NA; CDR3aa: CSVERGQSSTDTQYF; CDR3nt: TGCAGCGTTGAGCGGGGACAGTCTAGCACAGATACGCAGTATTTT
v_gene: TRBV7-2; j_gene: TRBJ2-7; abundance: few; len: 14; d_gene: TRBD1; CDR3aa: CASSLHRGPYEQYF; CDR3nt: TGTGCCAGCAGCCTTCACAGGGGCCCCTACGAGCAGTACTTC
v_gene: TRBV6-5; j_gene: TRBJ2-2; abundance: once; len: 13; d_gene: TRBD2; CDR3aa: CASSYRGAGELFF; CDR3nt: TGTGCCAGCAGTTACCGGGGGGCCGGGGAGCTGTTTTTT
v_gene: TRBV11-1; j_gene: TRBJ2-3; abundance: NA; len: 15; d_gene: NA; CDR3aa: CASSQGGYRTDTQYF; CDR3nt: TGTGCCAGCAGCCAGGGTGGGTACCGCACAGATACGCAGTATTTT
v_gene: TRBV11-1; j_gene: TRBJ1-1; abundance: NA; len: 12; d_gene: NA; CDR3aa: CASSFAGTEAFF; CDR3nt: TGTGCCAGCAGCTTTGCGGGCACTGAAGCTTTCTTT
v_gene: TRBV27; j_gene: TRBJ2-7; abundance: once; len: 14; d_gene: TRBD2; CDR3aa: CASSLSGSGYEQYF; CDR3nt: TGTGCCAGCAGTTTATCGGGTAGCGGGTACGAGCAGTACTTC
v_gene: TRBV4-3; j_gene: TRBJ2-1; abundance: NA; len: 18; d_gene: TRBD2; CDR3aa: CASSQEAAGEGSYNEQFF; CDR3nt: TGCGCCAGCAGCCAAGAGGCGGCGGGAGAGGGCTCCTACAATGAGCAGTTCTTC
v_gene: TRBV7-9; j_gene: TRBJ2-5; abundance: NA; len: 13; d_gene: TRBD2; CDR3aa: CASSVTGGETQYF; CDR3nt: TGTGCCAGCAGCGTGACCGGGGGGGAGACCCAGTACTTC
v_gene: TRBV4-3; j_gene: TRBJ2-3; abundance: NA; len: 16; d_gene: TRBD2; CDR3aa: CASSQEAPAGVDTQYF; CDR3nt: TGCGCCAGCAGCCAAGAGGCCCCAGCGGGAGTGGATACGCAGTATTTT
v_gene: TRBV28; j_gene: TRBJ2-3; abundance: NA; len: 12; d_gene: NA; CDR3aa: CASSAHPVAQYF; CDR3nt: TGTGCCAGCAGCGCCCATCCGGTTGCGCAGTATTTT
v_gene: TRBV4-1; j_gene: TRBJ1-1; abundance: NA; len: 15; d_gene: NA; CDR3aa: CASSQGTGGAGRAFF; CDR3nt: TGCGCCAGCAGCCAAGGGACGGGGGGGGCCGGGAGAGCTTTCTTT
v_gene: TRBV29-1; j_gene: TRBJ1-1; abundance: few; len: 9; d_gene: NA; CDR3aa: CSAGQEAFF; CDR3nt: TGCAGCGCCGGACAGGAAGCTTTCTTT
v_gene: TRBV4-3; j_gene: TRBJ2-2; abundance: NA; len: 18; d_gene: NA; CDR3aa: CASSQDTRGRARNGELFF; CDR3nt: TGCGCCAGCAGCCAAGATACTAGGGGGAGGGCCCGAAACGGGGAGCTGTTTTTT
v_gene: TRBV9; j_gene: TRBJ2-5; abundance: few; len: 12; d_gene: NA; CDR3aa: CASSGLQETQYF; CDR3nt: TGTGCCAGCTCTGGACTACAAGAGACCCAGTACTTC
v_gene: TRBV6-5; j_gene: TRBJ1-2; abundance: NA; len: 14; d_gene: NA; CDR3aa: CASSDFAGNYGYTF; CDR3nt: TGTGCCAGCAGTGATTTTGCAGGGAACTATGGCTACACCTTC
v_gene: TRBV15; j_gene: TRBJ2-1; abundance: NA; len: 15; d_gene: TRBD2; CDR3aa: CATSRVPGLDGEQFF; CDR3nt: TGTGCCACCAGCAGAGTACCGGGACTAGATGGTGAGCAGTTCTTC
v_gene: TRBV9; j_gene: TRBJ2-5; abundance: NA; len: 14; d_gene: TRBD2; CDR3aa: CASSDLAGAETQYF; CDR3nt: TGTGCCAGCAGCGACTTAGCGGGAGCAGAGACCCAGTACTTC
v_gene: TRBV5-5; j_gene: TRBJ2-7; abundance: NA; len: 13; d_gene: NA; CDR3aa: CASSLGELYEQYF; CDR3nt: TGTGCCAGCAGCTTGGGCGAACTCTACGAGCAGTACTTC
v_gene: TRBV28; j_gene: TRBJ2-1; abundance: once; len: 11; d_gene: NA; CDR3aa: CASTRGNEQFF; CDR3nt: TGTGCCAGCACCCGAGGGAATGAGCAGTTCTTC
v_gene: TRBV7-9; j_gene: TRBJ2-7; abundance: NA; len: 13; d_gene: NA; CDR3aa: CASSPGGPYEQYF; CDR3nt: TGTGCCAGCAGCCCTGGGGGCCCCTACGAGCAGTACTTC
v_gene: TRBV7-2; j_gene: TRBJ2-7; abundance: NA; len: 14; d_gene: TRBD1; CDR3aa: CASSLGQGAYEQYF; CDR3nt: TGTGCCAGCAGCCTGGGACAGGGGGCGTACGAGCAGTACTTC
v_gene: TRBV5-6; j_gene: TRBJ2-7; abundance: NA; len: 14; d_gene: TRBD2; CDR3aa: CASSLSGRDYEQYF; CDR3nt: TGTGCCAGCAGCCTTAGCGGGAGGGACTACGAGCAGTACTTC
v_gene: TRBV4-3; j_gene: TRBJ2-1; abundance: NA; len: 21; d_gene: TRBD2; CDR3aa: CASSPGRFTSASSSSYNEQFF; CDR3nt: TGCGCCAGCAGCCCGGGACGATTCACTAGCGCAAGCAGTAGCTCCTACAATGAGCAGTTCTTC
v_gene: TRBV7-8; j_gene: TRBJ1-1; abundance: NA; len: 13; d_gene: NA; CDR3aa: CASSRDRSPEAFF; CDR3nt: TGTGCCAGCAGCCGAGACCGTAGCCCTGAAGCTTTCTTT
v_gene: TRBV9; j_gene: TRBJ2-1; abundance: NA; len: 12; d_gene: TRBD2; CDR3aa: CASSGTSVEQFF; CDR3nt: TGTGCCAGCAGCGGTACTAGCGTCGAGCAGTTCTTC
v_gene: TRBV18; j_gene: TRBJ2-7; abundance: NA; len: 16; d_gene: NA; CDR3aa: CASSPENIQGFYEQYF; CDR3nt: TGTGCCAGCTCACCAGAAAACATTCAGGGATTCTACGAGCAGTACTTC
v_gene: TRBV9; j_gene: TRBJ2-7; abundance: NA; len: 14; d_gene: NA; CDR3aa: CASSVERKSGEQYF; CDR3nt: TGTGCCAGCAGCGTAGAGAGGAAATCGGGCGAGCAGTACTTC
v_gene: TRBV7-9; j_gene: TRBJ2-5; abundance: NA; len: 14; d_gene: NA; CDR3aa: CASSWDLMEETQYF; CDR3nt: TGTGCCAGCAGCTGGGACTTGATGGAAGAGACCCAGTACTTC
v_gene: TRBV6-1; j_gene: TRBJ2-1; abundance: NA; len: 14; d_gene: TRBD1; CDR3aa: CASQRTGPRDEQFF; CDR3nt: TGTGCCTCCCAAAGGACAGGCCCGAGGGATGAGCAGTTCTTC
v_gene: TRBV2; j_gene: TRBJ2-7; abundance: NA; len: 12; d_gene: TRBD1; CDR3aa: CASRQGRGEQYF; CDR3nt: TGTGCCAGCAGACAGGGGAGAGGCGAGCAGTACTTC
v_gene: TRBV18; j_gene: TRBJ1-5; abundance: NA; len: 16; d_gene: NA; CDR3aa: CASSPSLQGFNQPQHF; CDR3nt: TGTGCCAGCTCACCCTCCTTACAGGGATTCAATCAGCCCCAGCATTTT
v_gene: TRBV5-6; j_gene: TRBJ2-5; abundance: NA; len: 14; d_gene: NA; CDR3aa: CASSFQGTLETQYF; CDR3nt: TGTGCCAGCAGCTTTCAGGGGACCTTAGAGACCCAGTACTTC
v_gene: TRBV28; j_gene: TRBJ2-3; abundance: NA; len: 15; d_gene: TRBD2; CDR3aa: CASRPTSGSRDTQYF; CDR3nt: TGTGCCAGCAGGCCTACTAGCGGGAGTAGGGATACGCAGTATTTT
v_gene: TRBV4-3; j_gene: TRBJ1-4; abundance: few; len: 15; d_gene: NA; CDR3aa: CASSQGSGGGEKLFF; CDR3nt: TGCGCCAGCAGCCAAGGGAGCGGTGGTGGAGAAAAACTGTTTTTT